This T cell receptor (beta chain) was retrieved from a study of blood T cell repertoires in COVID-19. Here immunoSEQ multiplex PCR was the method, and the copy in TCRdb shows in-frame clones only, minus some. The table records 200,000 or so clones, about 80% of them present only once. CDR1 and CDR2 from the germline V gene are PRHDT and FYEKMQ (reference sequence). The CDR3 contains 17 residues. V lost 0 bases to trimming and J lost 3 bases; unmatched junction nucleotides: 7. The sequencing sample was made of peripheral blood. V and J are TRBV13 and TRBJ2-3, with 9 bases identical to TRBD2. This sequence originates from a woman aged 55-70 years with acute or convalescent COVID-19. The CDR3 reads CASSLGQAGGMTDTQYF. CDR3 bases: TGTGCCAGCAGCTTAGGCCAGGCGGGGGGGATGACAGATACGCAGTATTTT.